These 19 T cell receptor beta chains originate from one sample sequenced in a study of blood T cell repertoires in COVID-19. Some clones are missing from TCRdb's copy, which holds only in-frame ones; the method was immunoSEQ multiplex PCR. The data contain 250,000 to 350,000 clones, approximately 90% of them singletons. The sample consisted of peripheral blood. These receptors were taken from a woman aged 45-65 years who had recovered from COVID-19.

The chain recombines TRBV9 with TRBJ1-2; 7 nucleotides align to TRBD1. There are 17 residues in the CDR3. V trimming: 0 bases; J trimming: 7 bases; junction bases outside the gene matches: 15. From germline, CDR1 is SGDLS and CDR2 YYNGEE. CDR3 in DNA: TGTGCCAGCAGCGTAGCTGGGGGACAGTTAGCCCCTAGTGGCTACACCTTC. Its translation: CASSVAGGQLAPSGYTF.

This sequence joins TRBV25-1 and TRBJ2-3, with 7 bases aligning to TRBD2. Per germline, CDR1 MGHDK and CDR2 SYGVNS. Trimming removed 1 base from V and 1 base from J; junction bases left unmatched: 8. This CDR3 is built from 17 residues. The CDR3 loop reads CASSEWGGRMGTDTQYF. The CDR3 DNA follows: TGTGCCAGCAGTGAATGGGGAGGGCGGATGGGCACAGATACGCAGTATTTT.

The rearrangement joins TRBV10-1 to TRBJ1-5, with 7 bases matching TRBD1. The CDR3 sequence is 13 residues long. The junction had 7 bases not matched to a gene; V was cut back by 10 bases and J by 4 bases. CDR1 WNHNN and CDR2 SYGVQD come from the germline V gene (reference sequence). CDR3 bases: TGCGCCACGTGCGACAGGGATAATCAGCCCCAGCATTTT. Translating gives CATCDRDNQPQHF.

The chain links TRBV7-9 to TRBJ2-3, with 10 bases identical to TRBD2. Germline CDR1 SEHNR, CDR2 FQNEAQ (reference sequence). Germline trimming cut 2 bases from V and 4 bases from J; bases unmatched to any gene: 15. The CDR3 runs to 19 residues. The CDR3 DNA follows: TGTGCCAGCAGCTTACGGGGGCTAGCGGGAGATAGGGTGGCAGATACGCAGTATTTT. It is translated as CASSLRGLAGDRVADTQYF.

Here the CDR3 DNA reads TGTGCCAGCAGCTTAGTGAGACAGCCTAGCACAGATACGCAGTATTTT. Encoded protein: CASSLVRQPSTDTQYF. The chain has TRBV7-2 and TRBJ2-3, with D perhaps TRBD1 (5 bases). CDR1 and CDR2 (germline): SGHTA, FQGNSA. The V end was cut by 1 base, the J end by 0 bases, with 11 bases between. This CDR3 is 16 amino acids long.

The CDR3 sequence: CASSYSSDNEQFF. The CDR3 DNA reads as TGTGCCAGCAGTTACTCATCGGACAATGAGCAGTTCTTC. J is TRBJ2-1 and V is TRBV6-5; D is uncertain. Per the germline V gene, CDR1 is MNHEY and CDR2 is SVGAGI. There are 13 residues in the CDR3. Trimming stripped 0 bases from V and 5 bases from J, with 5 bases between.

The table lists this clone with a count of one. V is TRBV3-1 (or the pseudogene TRBV3-2) and J is TRBJ1-2, with 7 nucleotides matching TRBD1. This CDR3 is 15 amino acids long. The germline CDR1 and CDR2 sequences are LGHDT and YNNKEL (reference sequence). V trimming: 1 base; J trimming: 4 bases; junction bases outside the gene matches: 6. The DNA of the CDR3 is TGTGCCAGCAGCCAAGGATGTCAGGGGGGCTATGGCTACACCTTC. It encodes CASSQGCQGGYGYTF.

This sequence joins TRBV5-1 and TRBJ1-2; TRBD1 matches 7 bases. Germline V gene sequence: CDR1 SGHRS, CDR2 YFSETQ. This CDR3 is 15 amino acids long. V trimming: 6 bases; J trimming: 0 bases; junction bases outside the gene matches: 8. CDR3 DNA sequence: TGCGCCAGCAAGACAGGGTCTCTCCCTAACTATGGCTACACCTTC. Encoded protein: CASKTGSLPNYGYTF.

V and J are TRBV5-6 and TRBJ1-2, with D maybe TRBD1 (5 bases). Between the trimmed V and J ends, which lost 2 bases and 0 bases, there was a span of 14 bases. Germline loops: CDR1 SGHDT, CDR2 YYEEEE. This CDR3 has 16 residues. DNA for the CDR3: TGTGCCAGCAGCTTCATTGGGAAAGGGGCTAACTATGGCTACACCTTC. Translating gives CASSFIGKGANYGYTF.

V gene TRBV3-1 (or the pseudogene TRBV3-2) combines with J gene TRBJ2-3; weak D call: TRBD2 (6 bases). V shed 0 bases and J shed 7 bases, with 17 bases lying between them. This CDR3 has 16 amino acids. Germline V lookup: CDR1 LGHDT, CDR2 YNNKEL (reference sequence). The CDR3 sequence: CASSQEIVRGRHTQYF. The CDR3 nucleotides read TGTGCCAGCAGCCAAGAGATTGTTCGGGGGAGACATACGCAGTATTTT.

The count of this clone is one. J is TRBJ2-7 and V is TRBV30; 8 bases are shared with TRBD2. J was trimmed by 3 bases and V by 3 bases; bases with no gene match: 10. This CDR3 comprises 15 residues. Germline CDR1 is GTSNPN and CDR2 is SVGIG (reference sequence). The CDR3: CAWRAMSGRGYEQYF. In DNA, the CDR3 is TGTGCCTGGAGGGCGATGAGCGGGAGAGGCTACGAGCAGTACTTC.

V is TRBV2 and J is TRBJ1-1; D gene unclear. This CDR3 comprises 16 residues. V was cut by 3 bases and J by 6 bases, with 20 bases left in between. Germline CDR1 SNHLY, CDR2 FYNNEI. CDR3 nucleotides: TGTGCCAGCAGTGACCCATTCAAGGCGGGGTTCGCTGAAGCTTTCTTT. It translates to CASSDPFKAGFAEAFF. Full variable domain (rest looked up from reference TRBV2 and TRBJ1-1): EPEVTQTPSHQVTQMGQEVILRCVPISNHLYFYWYRQILGQKVEFLVSFYNNEISEKSEIFDDQFSVERPDGSNFTLKIRSTKLEDSAMYFCASSDPFKAGFAEAFFGQGTRLTVV.

This rearrangement joins TRBV5-1 to TRBJ2-3; 7 bases agree with TRBD1. The trim removed 5 bases at V and 1 base at J, leaving 7 bases unmatched. CDR1 is SGHRS and CDR2 is YFSETQ in the germline V gene. The CDR3 is 15 amino acids. In DNA, the CDR3 is TGCGCCAGCAGGCCAGGGACAGTGCGCACAGATACGCAGTATTTT. Protein: CASRPGTVRTDTQYF.

This clone was found once. The chain combines TRBV7-3 with TRBJ1-1; D not resolved. The CDR3 length is 15 residues. Germline-derived CDR1 and CDR2 are SGHTA and FQGTGA. V lost 2 bases and J 5 bases, leaving 15 bases between the germline ends. CDR3 DNA: TGTGCCAGCAGCTTATTCGGGTTCGGGGTGACTGAAGCTTTCTTT. The encoded protein is CASSLFGFGVTEAFF.

The chain couples TRBV29-1 to TRBJ2-3; TRBD1 aligns across 10 bases. The V gene's germline CDR1 is SQVTM and CDR2 ANQGSEA. Trimming at V came to 4 bases and at J to 5 bases, leaving 3 bases not matched to a gene. The CDR3 is made up of 13 amino acids. In DNA form, the CDR3 reads TGCAGCGTTGGACAGGGGGCACAAGATACGCAGTATTTT. Amino acids: CSVGQGAQDTQYF.

The rearrangement links TRBV2 to TRBJ2-1; tentative D call: TRBD1 (5 bases). Trimming removed 2 bases at V and 9 bases at J, with 17 bases between. Germline assignment: CDR1 SNHLY and CDR2 FYNNEI. The CDR3 runs to 15 residues. CDR3 loop: CASSENRISPIEQFF. For the CDR3, the DNA is TGTGCCAGCAGTGAAAACAGGATCTCACCCATTGAGCAGTTCTTC. Combining the CDR3 with reference TRBV2 and TRBJ2-1 gives the whole variable domain EPEVTQTPSHQVTQMGQEVILRCVPISNHLYFYWYRQILGQKVEFLVSFYNNEISEKSEIFDDQFSVERPDGSNFTLKIRSTKLEDSAMYFCASSENRISPIEQFFGPGTRLTVL.

Points on this clone: One end of the junction is discordant with germline, which a read error may explain. This chain uses TRBV30 with TRBJ2-7; 7 nucleotides match TRBD1. The germline gives CDR1 GTSNPN, CDR2 SVGIG (reference sequence). The CDR3 loop spans 12 amino acids. CDR3 in DNA: TGTGCCTGGAGTCATGCCCCGGGACAGTCGATCTTC. Amino acids: CAWSHAPGQSIF. Full variable domain (outside the CDR3, taken from reference TRBV30 and TRBJ2-7): SQTIHQWPATLVQPVGSPLSLECTVEGTSNPNLYWYRQAAGRGLQLLFYSVGIGQISSEVPQNLSASRPQDRQFILSSKKLLLSDSGFYLCAWSHAPGQSIFGPGTRLTVT.

The table lists this clone with a count of one. The V call is TRBV7-2, the J call TRBJ2-1; 12 bases fit TRBD2. The CDR3 length is 17 residues. Trimming at V came to 5 bases and at J to 8 bases, leaving 13 bases not matched to a gene. The germline gives CDR1 SGHTA, CDR2 FQGNSA. CDR3 in amino acids: CASSPLPTSGRIYEQFF. The CDR3 DNA is TGTGCCAGCAGCCCCCTTCCGACTAGCGGGAGAATCTATGAGCAGTTCTTC. Drawing the rest from reference TRBV7-2 and TRBJ2-1, the complete variable domain is GAGVSQSPSNKVTEKGKDVELRCDPISGHTALYWYRQSLGQGLEFLIYFQGNSAPDKSGLPSDRFSAERTGGSVSTLTIQRTQQEDSAVYLCASSPLPTSGRIYEQFFGPGTRLTVL.

V gene TRBV3-1 (or the pseudogene TRBV3-2) combines with J gene TRBJ2-3, with 8 positions matching TRBD2. The CDR3 totals 15 residues. Losses at the gene ends were 4 bases for V and 6 bases for J; bases not matched to a gene: 9. Germline CDR1 and CDR2: LGHDT and YNNKEL (reference sequence). The CDR3 DNA sequence: TGTGCCAGCAGCCGTAGCGGGGAGGGTGTGGATACGCAGTATTTT. As protein: CASSRSGEGVDTQYF.